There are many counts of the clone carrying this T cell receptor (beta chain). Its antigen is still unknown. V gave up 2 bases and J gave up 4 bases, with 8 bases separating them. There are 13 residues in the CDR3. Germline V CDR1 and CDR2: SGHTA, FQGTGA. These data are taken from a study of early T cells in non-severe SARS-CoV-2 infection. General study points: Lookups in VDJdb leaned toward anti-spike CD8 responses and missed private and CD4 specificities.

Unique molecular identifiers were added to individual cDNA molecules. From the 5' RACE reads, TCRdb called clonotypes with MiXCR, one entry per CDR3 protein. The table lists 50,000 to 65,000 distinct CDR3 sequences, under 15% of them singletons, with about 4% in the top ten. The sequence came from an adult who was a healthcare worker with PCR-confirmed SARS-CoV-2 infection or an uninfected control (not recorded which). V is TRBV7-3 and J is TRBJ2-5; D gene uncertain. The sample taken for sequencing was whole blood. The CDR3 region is CASSLYYGETQYF. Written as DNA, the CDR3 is TGTGCCAGCAGCTTATACTACGGAGAGACCCAGTACTTC. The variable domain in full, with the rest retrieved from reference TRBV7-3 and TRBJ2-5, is GAGVSQTPSNKVTEKGKYVELRCDPISGHTALYWYRQSLGQGPEFLIYFQGTGAADDSGLPNDRFFAVRPEGSVSTLKIQRTERGDSAVYLCASSLYYGETQYFGPGTRLLVL.